The clone carrying this TCR beta chain was counted at least ten times. What it binds is unknown. TCRdb re-analysed the 5' RACE reads in MiXCR, keeping a single row per CDR3 protein. The data hold fewer than 350,000 distinct CDR3 sequences, with around 10% observed a single time. The record originates from a study of CD8 T cells in ankylosing spondylitis. Study outcomes and limitations: Within ankylosing spondylitis blood, a TCR beta motif made up of roughly eight highly homologous variants appeared to be characteristic. Reportedly, matched ankylosing spondylitis synovial fluid was significantly enriched for disease-linked clones.

The CDR3 runs 14 residues. Trimming left V 6 bases short and J 0 bases short, with 11 bases between. The germline V gene encodes CDR1 MDHEN and CDR2 SYDVKM. The clonotype was recovered from a female donor with ankylosing spondylitis or in good health (not recorded which). The V call is TRBV28, the J call TRBJ1-1; no definite D call. Sequencing was performed on blood, either unsorted or a sorted T cell fraction (not recorded which). CDR3 bases: TGTGCCAGCAGAGGTCCGACGGTGAACACTGAAGCTTTCTTT. The encoded protein is CASRGPTVNTEAFF. Combining the CDR3 with reference TRBV28 and TRBJ1-1 gives the whole variable domain DVKVTQSSRYLVKRTGEKVFLECVQDMDHENMFWYRQDPGLGLRLIYFSYDVKMKEKGDIPEGYSVSREKKERFSLILESASTNQTSMYLCASRGPTVNTEAFFGQGTRLTVV.